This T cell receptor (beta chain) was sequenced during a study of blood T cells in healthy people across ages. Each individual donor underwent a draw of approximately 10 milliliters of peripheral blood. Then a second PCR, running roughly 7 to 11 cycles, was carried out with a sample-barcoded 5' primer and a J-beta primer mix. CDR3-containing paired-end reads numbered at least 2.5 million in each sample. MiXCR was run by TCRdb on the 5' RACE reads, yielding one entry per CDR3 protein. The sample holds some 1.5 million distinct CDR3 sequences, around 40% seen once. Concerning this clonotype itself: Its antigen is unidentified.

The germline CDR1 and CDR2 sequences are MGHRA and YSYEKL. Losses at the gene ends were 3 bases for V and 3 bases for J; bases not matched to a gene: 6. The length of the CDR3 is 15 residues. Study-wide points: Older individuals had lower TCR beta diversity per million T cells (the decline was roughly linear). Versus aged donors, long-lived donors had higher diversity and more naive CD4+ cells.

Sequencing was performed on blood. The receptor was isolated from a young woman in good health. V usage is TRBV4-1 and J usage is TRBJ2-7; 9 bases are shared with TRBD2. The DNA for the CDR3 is TGCGCCAGCAGCCAGGCGGGACTAGCTGACTACGAGCAGTACTTC. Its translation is CASSQAGLADYEQYF.